The next 6 T cell receptor beta chains were all read from a single sample in a study of shared clonotypes between healthy human individuals. Clones were read by immunoSEQ multiplex PCR, and TCRdb kept only the in-frame ones, dropping some. This sample yields about 360,000 clones, of which around 70% are seen a single time; about 10% belongs to the top ten. Source material: memory CD4+ T cells sorted from blood. Subset: CD45RA-negative fraction. These receptors all come from a man younger than 45 in good health.

The chain couples TRBV5-1 to TRBJ2-5, with 7 bases fitting TRBD1. Trimming took 6 bases from V and 5 from J; bases not matched to a gene: 13. The CDR3 loop spans 15 amino acids. Per germline, CDR1 SGHRS and CDR2 YFSETQ. The CDR3 region is CASNVGTALGETQYF. The CDR3 bases are TGCGCCAGCAACGTAGGGACAGCCCTCGGGGAGACCCAGTACTTC.

The chain carries TRBV12-2 and TRBJ1-1. TRBV12-2 is tagged as a pseudogene. The CDR3 contains 16 residues. The DNA for the CDR3 is TGTGCAAGTCGCCCGTCAAACCGGGGGCGTATCACTGAAGCTTTCTTT. Translation: CASRPSNRGRITEAFF.

This clone was seen only once. A far larger clone is one nucleotide away, so this likely arose from a read error. J is TRBJ1-1 and V is TRBV6-5; 7 bases map to TRBD1. Germline CDR1 and CDR2: MNHEY and SVGAGI. The CDR3 is 11 residues long. Unmatched junction bases numbered 5, after V lost 11 bases and J lost 5 bases. The CDR3 DNA reads TGTGCCGGCATCAGGGGGACTGAAGCTTTCTTT. Translation gives CAGIRGTEAFF.

This chain uses TRBV14 with TRBJ2-1; 9 bases are shared with TRBD2. Germline trimming cut 2 bases from V and 10 bases from J; bases unmatched to any gene: 12. The germline V gene has CDR1 SGHDN and CDR2 FVKESK. The CDR3 covers 16 residues. CDR3 loop: CASSQFSGTSWGEQFF. As DNA, the CDR3 is TGTGCCAGCAGCCAATTTTCGGGGACTAGCTGGGGCGAGCAGTTCTTC.

The chain carries TRBV6-5 and TRBJ1-5, with TRBD1 matching 7 bases. The V and J ends lost 6 bases and 7 bases, in that order; junction bases with no gene match: 9. Germline CDR1 reads MNHEY; CDR2 reads SVGAGI. The CDR3 is 14 amino acids. In DNA, the CDR3 is TGTGCCAGCAGACGTGACAGGGAAGGGCAGCCCCAGCATTTT. Protein: CASRRDREGQPQHF.

The V gene is TRBV14, the J gene TRBJ2-1; 7 bases line up with TRBD2. Germline V gives CDR1 SGHDN, CDR2 FVKESK. The CDR3 has 16 amino acids. V shed 3 bases, J shed 1 base, and the junction held 6 bases outside the gene matches. The CDR3 DNA is TGTGCCAGCAGCCATTCATTACTAGCGTCCTACAATGAGCAGTTCTTC. Its translation: CASSHSLLASYNEQFF.